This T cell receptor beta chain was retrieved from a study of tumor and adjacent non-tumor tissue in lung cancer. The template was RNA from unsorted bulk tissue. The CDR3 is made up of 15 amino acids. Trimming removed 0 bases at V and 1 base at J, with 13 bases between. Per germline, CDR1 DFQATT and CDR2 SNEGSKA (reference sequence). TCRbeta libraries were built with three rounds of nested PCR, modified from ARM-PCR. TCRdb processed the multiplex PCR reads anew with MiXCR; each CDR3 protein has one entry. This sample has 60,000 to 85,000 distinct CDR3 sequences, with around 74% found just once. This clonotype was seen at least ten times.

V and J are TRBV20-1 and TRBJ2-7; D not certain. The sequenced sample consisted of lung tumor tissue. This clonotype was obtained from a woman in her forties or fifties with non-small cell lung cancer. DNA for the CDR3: TGCAGTGCTAGAGACATAAGGCGGTTGTCCTACGAGCAGTACTTC. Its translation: CSARDIRRLSYEQYF.